Listed below are T cell receptor beta chains from one sample, sequenced in a study of T cell changes during pregnancy in multiple sclerosis. Clones were sequenced by immunoSEQ multiplex PCR, and TCRdb holds only the in-frame ones, with some missing. The table includes about 41,000 clones, 90% detected once. The input for sequencing was CD8+ T cells from peripheral blood mononuclear cells, taken in the third trimester of pregnancy. These receptors all stem from a female donor with multiple sclerosis, enrolled in a pregnancy study. Each CDR3 is given with its conserved first and last residue. The D gene is left open where the match is weak. Clone sizes are given selectively: once, few, many, or a class where the clone is expanded.

j_gene | d_gene | v_gene | abundance | CDR3aa | CDR3nt
TRBJ2-7 | TRBD2 | TRBV30 | . | CAWMLAASYEQYF | TGTGCCTGGATGCTAGCGGCCTCCTACGAGCAGTACTTC
TRBJ2-5 | TRBD1 | TRBV7-2 | . | CASSLGTGTVVGTQYF | TGTGCCAGCAGCCTGGGGACAGGCACCGTGGTGGGGACCCAGTACTTC
TRBJ2-1 | TRBD2 | TRBV6-4 | . | CASSETSGTYNEQFF | TGTGCCAGCAGTGAGACTAGCGGGACCTACAATGAGCAGTTCTTC
TRBJ2-1 | . | TRBV7-9 | . | CASSLALTIYNEQFF | TGTGCCAGCAGCTTAGCCCTCACTATCTACAATGAGCAGTTCTTC
TRBJ1-2 | TRBD1 | TRBV5-1 | . | CASSLDATGGYGYTF | TGCGCCAGCAGCTTGGATGCGACAGGGGGCTATGGCTACACCTTC
TRBJ1-1 | . | TRBV19 | once | CASRVGEGNTEAFF | TGTGCCAGTAGGGTAGGGGAGGGGAACACTGAAGCTTTCTTT
TRBJ1-4 | . | TRBV7-7 | . | CASSPSDMPDEKLFF | TGTGCTAGCAGCCCGTCGGACATGCCCGATGAAAAACTGTTTTTT
TRBJ2-2 | TRBD2 | TRBV7-3 | . | CASSVAGTTNTGELFF | TGTGCCAGCAGTGTAGCGGGAACTACGAACACCGGGGAGCTGTTTTTT
TRBJ1-1 | . | TRBV19 | . | CATSTGREAFF | TGTGCCACCTCGACAGGCAGGGAAGCTTTCTTT
TRBJ2-1 | TRBD2 | TRBV28 | . | CASSRTSSGSLLGSYNEQFF | TGTGCCAGCAGTCGTACGTCTAGCGGGAGTCTTCTGGGGTCCTACAATGAGCAGTTCTTC